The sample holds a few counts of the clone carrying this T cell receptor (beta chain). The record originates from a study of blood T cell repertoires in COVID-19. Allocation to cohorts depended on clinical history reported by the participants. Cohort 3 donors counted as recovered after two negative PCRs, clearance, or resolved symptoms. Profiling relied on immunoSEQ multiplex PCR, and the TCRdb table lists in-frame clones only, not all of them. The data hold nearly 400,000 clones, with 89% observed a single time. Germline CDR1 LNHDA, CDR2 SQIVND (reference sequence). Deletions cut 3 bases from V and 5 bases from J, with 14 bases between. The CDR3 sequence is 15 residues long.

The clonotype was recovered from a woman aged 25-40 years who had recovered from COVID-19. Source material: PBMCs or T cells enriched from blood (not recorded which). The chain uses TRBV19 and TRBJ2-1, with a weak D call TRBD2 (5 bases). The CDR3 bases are TGTGCCAGTAGTATGGCCACCCTAGCCAACAATGAGCAGTTCTTC. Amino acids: CASSMATLANNEQFF.